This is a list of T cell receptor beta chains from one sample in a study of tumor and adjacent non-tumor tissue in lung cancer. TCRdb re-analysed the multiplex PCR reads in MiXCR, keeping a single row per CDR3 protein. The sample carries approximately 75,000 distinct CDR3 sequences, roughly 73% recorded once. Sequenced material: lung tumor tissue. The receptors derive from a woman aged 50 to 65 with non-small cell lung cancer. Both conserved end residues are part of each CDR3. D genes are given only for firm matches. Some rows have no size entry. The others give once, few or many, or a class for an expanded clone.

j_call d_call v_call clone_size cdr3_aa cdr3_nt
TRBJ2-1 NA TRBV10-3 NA CAISGQVQNDEQFF TGTGCCATCAGTGGACAGGTCCAGAACGATGAGCAGTTCTTC
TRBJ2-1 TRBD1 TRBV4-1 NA CANSPGRGQGYNDQFF TGCGCCAACAGCCCCGGTAGGGGACAGGGCTACAATGACCAGTTCTTC
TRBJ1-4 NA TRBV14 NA CASSLDHAERKLFF TGTGCCAGCAGCCTAGACCACGCAGAGAGAAAACTGTTTTTT
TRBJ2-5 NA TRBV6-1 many CASSELGLGETQYF TGTGCCAGCAGTGAACTGGGGTTAGGAGAGACCCAGTACTTC
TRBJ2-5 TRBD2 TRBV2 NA CASSDTFLAGQLETQYF TGTGCCAGCAGTGATACCTTCCTAGCGGGACAATTGGAGACCCAGTACTTC
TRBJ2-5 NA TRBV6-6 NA CVSSPSEQETQYF TGTGTCAGCAGTCCCAGCGAGCAAGAGACCCAGTATTTC
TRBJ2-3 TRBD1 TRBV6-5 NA CVSSYSTDRVFIAGTQYF TGTGTCAGCAGTTACTCGACGGACAGGGTTTTCATCGCAGGTACGCAGTATTTT
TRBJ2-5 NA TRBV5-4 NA CAGSSAGAEETQYF TGTGCCGGCAGCTCCGCGGGGGCTGAAGAGACCCAGTATTTC
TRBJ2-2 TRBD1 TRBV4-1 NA CAGSQGTGGDTGELFF TGCGCCGGCAGCCAAGGGACAGGGGGAGACACGGGGGAGCTGTTTTTT
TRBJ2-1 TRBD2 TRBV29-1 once CSVVRLAGGSYNEEFF TGCAGCGTTGTTCGCCTAGCGGGAGGTTCGTACAATGAGGAGTTCTTC
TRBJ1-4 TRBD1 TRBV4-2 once CASSQDTQTGGEKLFF TGTGCCAGTAGCCAAGATACGCAGACAGGGGGCGAAAAACTGTTTTTT
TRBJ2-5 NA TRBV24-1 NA CATSDLPNRDETQCF TGTGCCACCAGTGACTTGCCAAACAGGGACGAGACCCAGTGCTTC
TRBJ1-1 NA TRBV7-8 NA CASSSFAGWNTEAFF TGTGCCAGCAGCTCATTTGCGGGATGGAACACTGAAGCTTTCTTT
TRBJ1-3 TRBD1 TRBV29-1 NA CNVGQEERNTIYF TGCAATGTCGGACAGGAGGAAAGAAACACCATATATTTT
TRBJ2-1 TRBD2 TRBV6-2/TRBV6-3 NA CASNDRGLAEGSYSEQFF TGTGCCAGCAACGACAGAGGGCTAGCGGAGGGCTCCTACAGTGAACAGTTCTTC
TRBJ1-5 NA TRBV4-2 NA CASSQELTSNQPQHF TGTGCCAGCAGCCAGGAACTCACTAGCAATCAACCCCAGCATTTT
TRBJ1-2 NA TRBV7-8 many CASSLGDYGYTF TGTGCCAGCAGCTTAGGGGACTATGGCTACACCTTC
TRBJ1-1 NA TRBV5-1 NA CASSFLHENTEAFF TGCGCCAGCAGCTTCCTACACGAGAACACTGAAGCTTTCTTT
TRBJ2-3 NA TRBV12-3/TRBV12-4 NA CASSLRADAQYF TGTGCCAGCAGTTTAAGGGCAGATGCGCAGTACTTT
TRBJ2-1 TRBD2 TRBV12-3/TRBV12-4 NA CASCLPMGLAGGWNKQFF TGTGCCAGCTGTTTACCAATGGGACTAGCGGGGGGTTGGAATAAGCAGTTCTTC
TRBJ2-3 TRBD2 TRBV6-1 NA CANSESLAGSTETQYF TGTGCCAACAGTGAGAGTCTAGCGGGTAGCACAGAAACGCAGTATTTT
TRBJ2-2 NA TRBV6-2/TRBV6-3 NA CANSRLGHRLTGKLFF TGTGCCAACAGTCGCCTTGGACACAGGCTAACCGGGAAGCTGTTTTTC
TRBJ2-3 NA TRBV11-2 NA CVSSLDRADKQYF TGTGTCAGCAGTTTAGATCGGGCAGATAAACAGTATTTT
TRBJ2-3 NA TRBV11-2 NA CASSLGLPGDHTQYF TGTGCAAGTAGCTTAGGACTCCCAGGGGACCATACGCAGTATTTT
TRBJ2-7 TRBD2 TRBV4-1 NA CASSQEAGIDYEQYF TGCGCCAGCAGCCAGGAAGCGGGAATCGATTACGAGCAGTACTTC
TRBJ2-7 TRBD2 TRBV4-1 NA CASSQDWVSSGSSEQYF TGCGCCAGCAGCCAAGATTGGGTGAGTAGCGGGAGTAGCGAGCAGTACTTC
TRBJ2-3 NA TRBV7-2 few CASSLAPANTDTQYF TGTGCCAGCAGCTTAGCCCCCGCAAACACGGATACGCAGTATTTT
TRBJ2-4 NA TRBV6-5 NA CTSSSRVGQNIQYF TGTACTAGCAGTTCGAGGGTTGGCCAAAACATTCAGTACTTC
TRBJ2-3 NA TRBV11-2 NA CASSLNGGDMQYF TGTGCCAGCAGCTTAAACGGGGGAGATATGCAGTATTTT
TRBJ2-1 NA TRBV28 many CASSITTPGGNEQFF TGTGCCAGCAGTATAACTACTCCTGGGGGAAATGAGCAGTTCTTC
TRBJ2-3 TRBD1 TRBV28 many CASSRQGMNTQYF TGTGCCAGCAGCCGACAGGGTATGAATACGCAGTATTTT
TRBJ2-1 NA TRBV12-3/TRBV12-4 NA CASTRGGNEQFF TGTGCCAGCACCCGAGGGGGTAATGAGCAGTTCTTC
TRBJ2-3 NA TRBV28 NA CAGSSSYAENTQYF TGTGCCGGCAGTTCGTCTTACGCAGAAAATACGCAGTATTTC
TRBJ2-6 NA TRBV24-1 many CATSDLNGRMTF TGTGCCACCAGTGATTTAAACGGCAGGATGACTTTC
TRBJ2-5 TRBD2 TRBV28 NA CASSLIPYPREGETQYF TGTGCCAGCAGTTTAATACCCTATCCGAGGGAGGGAGAGACCCAGTACTTC
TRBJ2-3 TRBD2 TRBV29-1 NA CNVRGGLAGSADTQYF TGCAACGTCCGAGGGGGACTAGCGGGATCAGCGGATACCCAGTATTTT
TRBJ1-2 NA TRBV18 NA CASSPPRTDSYGYTF TGTGCCAGCTCACCACCGAGGACGGATTCTTATGGCTACACCTTC
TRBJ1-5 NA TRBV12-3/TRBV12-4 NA CASRGEGGNQLQHF TGTGCCAGCAGGGGAGAGGGGGGCAATCAGCTCCAGCATTTT
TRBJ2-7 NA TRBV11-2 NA CLSTLAAYEQYF TGTCTCAGCACCTTAGCGGCCTACGAGCAGTACTTC
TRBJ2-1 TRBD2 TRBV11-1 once CTSSLAGGSYKEQFF TGTACCAGCAGCTTAGCGGGCGGCTCCTACAAAGAGCAATTCTTC
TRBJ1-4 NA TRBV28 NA CTSSSTWGIEKLFF TGTACCAGCAGCTCTACATGGGGCATTGAAAAACTGTTTTTT
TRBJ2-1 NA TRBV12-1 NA CASSFVPCGTSRRGEQFF TGTGCCAGTAGCTTTGTACCCTGCGGGACTAGCAGGAGGGGTGAGCAGTTCTTC
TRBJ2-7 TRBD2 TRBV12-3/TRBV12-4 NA CASSHSLGLAGCGYVQYF TGTGCCAGCAGTCACTCCCTCGGACTAGCGGGATGTGGCTACGTGCAGTACTTC
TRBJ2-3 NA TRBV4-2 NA CASSRGTRVTTDTQYF TGTGCCAGCAGCCGAGGGACAAGGGTTACCACAGATACGCAGTATTTT
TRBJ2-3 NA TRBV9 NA CASSADYTSTDTQYF TGTGCCAGCAGCGCGGACTACACTAGCACAGATACGCAGTATTTT
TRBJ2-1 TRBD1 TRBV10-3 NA CAIAGQGYNNNEQFF TGTGCCATTGCGGGACAGGGCTACAACAACAATGAGCAATTCTTC
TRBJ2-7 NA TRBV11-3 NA CASSMRRGYEQYF TGTGCCAGTAGTATGAGGAGGGGCTACGAGCAGTACTTC
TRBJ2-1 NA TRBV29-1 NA CSVEDPDRRAYNEQFF TGCAGCGTTGAAGATCCGGATAGGCGGGCCTACAATGAGCAGTTCTTC
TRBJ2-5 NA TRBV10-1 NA CARPSMRETQYF TGTGCCAGACCCAGCATGAGAGAGACCCAGTACTTC
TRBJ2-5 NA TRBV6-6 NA CASSPPDPAREAQYF TGTGCCAGCAGTCCCCCGGACCCAGCCAGGGAGGCCCAGTACTTC
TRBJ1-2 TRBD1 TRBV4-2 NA CTNSQEGQAYGYTF TGTACCAACAGCCAAGAGGGACAGGCCTATGGCTACACCTTC
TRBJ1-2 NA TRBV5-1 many CASSLAGGFNYGYTF TGCGCCAGCAGCTTGGCTGGGGGCTTCAACTATGGCTACACCTTC
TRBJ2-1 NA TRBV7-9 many CASSECGACEQFF TGTGCCAGCAGCGAATGTGGGGCTTGTGAGCAGTTCTTC
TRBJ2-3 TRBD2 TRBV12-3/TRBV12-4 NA CASSLGLAGVSDTRYF TGCGCCAGCAGTCTAGGACTAGCGGGAGTGTCAGATACGCGGTATTTT
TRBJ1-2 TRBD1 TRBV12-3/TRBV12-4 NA CASSFTGTVGDGYTF TGTGCCAGCAGTTTTACTGGGACAGTCGGAGATGGCTACACCTTC